This paragraph covers one T cell receptor beta chain sequence. The antigen is undetermined. No fewer than 6 micrograms of total RNA were isolated from every sample. This specimen belongs to a study of blood T cells in healthy people across ages. This CDR3 comprises 16 residues. Germline CDR1 is MNHEY and CDR2 is SMNVEV (reference sequence). V gave up 5 bases and J gave up 3 bases; unmatched junction bases: 9. Through a sample-barcoded 5' primer and a J-beta primer mix, a second PCR was run for roughly 7 to 11 cycles. TCRdb reprocessed the 5' RACE reads via MiXCR and lists one record per CDR3 protein. The sample lists more than 1.4 million distinct CDR3 sequences; about 43% were seen once. Findings and limits, study-wide: Reliance upon unsorted PBMCs precluded definitive naive versus antigen-experienced comparison. Per million T cells, the diversity of TCR beta decreased roughly linearly as age advanced. Naive T cell percentage strongly correlated with TCR beta diversity.

Sample: blood. The receptor was isolated from a woman younger than 35 in good health. V gene TRBV27 combines with J gene TRBJ2-1, with TRBD2 identical over 8 bases. Here the CDR3 reads CASSRLTSGVYNEQFF. The CDR3 DNA is TGTGCCAGCAGTCGACTTACTAGCGGAGTCTACAATGAGCAGTTCTTC.